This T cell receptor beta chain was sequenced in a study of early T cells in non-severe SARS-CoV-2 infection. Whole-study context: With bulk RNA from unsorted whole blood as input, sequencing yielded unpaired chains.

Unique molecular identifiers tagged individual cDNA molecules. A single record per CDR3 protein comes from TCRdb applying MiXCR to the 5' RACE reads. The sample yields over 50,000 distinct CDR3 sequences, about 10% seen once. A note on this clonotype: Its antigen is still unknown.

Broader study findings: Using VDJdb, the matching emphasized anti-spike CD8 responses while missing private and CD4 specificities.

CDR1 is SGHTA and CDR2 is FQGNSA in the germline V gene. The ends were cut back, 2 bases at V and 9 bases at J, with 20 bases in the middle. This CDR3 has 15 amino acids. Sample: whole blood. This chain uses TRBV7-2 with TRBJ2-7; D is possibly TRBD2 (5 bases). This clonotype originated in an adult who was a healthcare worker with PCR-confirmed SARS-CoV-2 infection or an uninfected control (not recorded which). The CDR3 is CASSLYMLPSRGQYF. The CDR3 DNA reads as TGTGCCAGCAGCTTATATATGCTCCCCTCTCGGGGGCAGTACTTC.